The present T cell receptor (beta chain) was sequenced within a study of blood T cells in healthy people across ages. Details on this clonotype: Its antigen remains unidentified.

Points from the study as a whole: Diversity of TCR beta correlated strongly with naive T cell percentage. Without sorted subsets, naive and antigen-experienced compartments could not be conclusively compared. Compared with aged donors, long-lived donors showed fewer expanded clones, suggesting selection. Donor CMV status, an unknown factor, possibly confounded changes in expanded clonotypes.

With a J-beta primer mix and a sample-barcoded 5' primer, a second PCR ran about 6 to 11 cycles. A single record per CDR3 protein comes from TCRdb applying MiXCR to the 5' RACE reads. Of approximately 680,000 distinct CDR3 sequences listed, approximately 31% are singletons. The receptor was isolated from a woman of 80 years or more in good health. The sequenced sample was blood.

The CDR3 region is CSAGWNTEAFF. For the CDR3, the DNA is TGCAGCGCCGGGTGGAACACTGAAGCTTTCTTT. V usage is TRBV29-1 and J usage is TRBJ1-1; D is unresolved. CDR1 and CDR2 (germline): SQVTM, ANQGSEA. This CDR3 is built from 11 residues. V was trimmed by 7 bases and J by 1 base, leaving 7 bases between them.